This entry lists 2 T cell receptor beta chains sequenced from one sample in a study of blood T cell repertoires in COVID-19. The method was immunoSEQ multiplex PCR; TCRdb's version includes in-frame clones alone and lacks a portion of them. The table lists about 130,000 clones, about 88% of them singletons. Sequencing input: peripheral blood. These receptor sequences come from an elderly woman with acute or convalescent COVID-19.

J is TRBJ2-4 and V is TRBV7-2; D unclear. The CDR3 is 14 amino acids. Trimming removed 1 base at V and 1 base at J, with 5 bases between. Germline V lookup: CDR1 SGHTA, CDR2 FQGNSA. The CDR3 DNA sequence: TGTGCCAGCAGCTTAGGCGCGGCCAAAAACATTCAGTACTTC. As protein: CASSLGAAKNIQYF.

Of note for this clone: Within the sample, other DNA sequences also encode this same CDR3. The genes are TRBV5-1 and TRBJ2-1, with D perhaps TRBD2 (6 bases). The CDR3 contains 15 residues. The germline V gene encodes CDR1 SGHRS and CDR2 YFSETQ. V lost 2 bases to trimming and J lost 0 bases, with 9 bases between them. In nucleotides, the CDR3 is TGCGCCAGCAGCTTAGTGGGAGGCTCCTACAATGAGCAGTTCTTC. It codes for CASSLVGGSYNEQFF. The full variable domain, in which reference TRBV5-1 and TRBJ2-1 provide the parts outside the CDR3, is KAGVTQTPRYLIKTRGQQVTLSCSPISGHRSVSWYQQTPGQGLQFLFEYFSETQRNKGNFPGRFSGRQFSNSRSEMNVSTLELGDSALYLCASSLVGGSYNEQFFGPGTRLTVL.